This TCR beta chain was sequenced for a study of tumor-infiltrating lymphocytes in primary liver carcinoma. Study-level information: There were roughly 3.5 to 7.13 million productive TCRbeta reads per sample, a yield similar across tissue types. Notes on the study in general: Only around 7.5-25% of top clones occurred in all five tumor regions.

The germline V gene encodes CDR1 MNHNS and CDR2 SASEGT. The length of the CDR3 is 12 residues. To note about this clonotype: Antigen specificity is unknown. The junction shows a germline mismatch at one end, possibly a read error.

For each extraction, RNA and DNA were obtained together from approximately 20-30 mg of unsorted bulk tissue. Researchers took samples from five separate regions of each tumor. Starting from approximately 470 ng of total RNA, TCR beta cDNA was produced with a primer in the constant region. Library construction for TCR beta comprised three nested multiplex PCR rounds performed with slightly modified ARM-PCR. It was with TRBV1-TRBV30 forward primers and a C-beta reverse primer that the first two PCR rounds were run, at roughly 9 cycles each. TCRdb recomputed calls from the multiplex PCR reads with MiXCR, one row per CDR3 protein. The table records under 200,000 distinct CDR3 sequences, around four fifths of them present only once.

The sequenced sample was tumor tissue from primary liver carcinoma. The chain carries TRBV6-1 and TRBJ2-3; D is perhaps TRBD2 (5 bases). The receptor's source is a man aged 40-49 years with primary liver carcinoma and hepatitis B virus infection. CDR3 amino acids: CASSDGGATKYF. CDR3 coding DNA: TGTGCCAGCAGTGATGGAGGAGCTACGAAGTATTTT.